These 26 T cell receptor beta chains share one sample of origin, sequenced in a study of siplizumab effects on memory and regulatory T cells. Assay: immunoSEQ multiplex PCR; the TCRdb copy retains only in-frame clones and omits some. This repertoire shows 92,000 or so clones, about 90% found once; its top ten account for about 15%. Material for sequencing was CD4+ T cells sorted from blood. The receptors come from a human donor in good health.

V is TRBV28 and J is TRBJ2-5; 7 nucleotides line up with TRBD2. V shed 5 bases, J shed 0 bases, and the junction held 9 bases outside the gene matches. CDR3 size: 16 residues. Germline lookup yields CDR1 MDHEN and CDR2 SYDVKM. The CDR3 here is CASSPTLADYQETQYF. The CDR3 DNA sequence: TGTGCCAGCAGTCCGACGCTAGCGGACTACCAAGAGACCCAGTACTTC. The full variable domain, with the rest looked up from reference TRBV28 and TRBJ2-5, is DVKVTQSSRYLVKRTGEKVFLECVQDMDHENMFWYRQDPGLGLRLIYFSYDVKMKEKGDIPEGYSVSREKKERFSLILESASTNQTSMYLCASSPTLADYQETQYFGPGTRLLVL.

The V gene is TRBV6-5, the J gene TRBJ1-2; no reliable D call. Trimming removed 4 bases from V and 1 base from J, with 4 bases in between. Looked up from germline, CDR1 is MNHEY and CDR2 is SVGAGI. The CDR3 contains 12 residues. The DNA of the CDR3 is TGTGCCAGCAGTTTGGATAACTATGGCTACACCTTC. It yields the protein CASSLDNYGYTF.

V gene TRBV4-2 combines with J gene TRBJ1-5; no firm D call. The V gene lost 0 bases and the J gene lost 4 bases, with 10 bases spanning the gap. The CDR3 length is 15 residues. CDR1 LGHNA and CDR2 YNFKEQ come from the germline V gene. The CDR3 DNA reads TGTGCCAGCAGCCAAGAGGTAGGGTCGAATCAGCCCCAGCATTTT. It specifies CASSQEVGSNQPQHF.

J is TRBJ1-1 and V is TRBV19; D not certain. Trimming cost V 10 bases and J 1 base, with 10 bases left between them. The CDR3 totals 12 residues. In germline, CDR1 is LNHDA, CDR2 SQIVND (reference sequence). In DNA form, the CDR3 reads TGTGCCACCATTCGCACGAACACTGAAGCTTTCTTT. Its protein is CATIRTNTEAFF.

The gene calls are TRBV7-2 and TRBJ2-5, with 11 nucleotides matching TRBD2. After removal of 0 bases from V and 2 bases from J, the junction contained 2 bases not matched to a gene. This CDR3 is 16 amino acids long. Germline CDR1 SGHTA, CDR2 FQGNSA. The DNA for the CDR3 is TGTGCCAGCAGCTTAGCGCGACTAGCGGGGCAAGAGACCCAGTACTTC. Residues: CASSLARLAGQETQYF.

The chain uses TRBV18 and TRBJ2-5, with D uncertain. The V end lost 5 bases, the J end lost 2 bases, and 3 bases lay between the germline ends. Looked up from germline, CDR1 is KGHSH and CDR2 is LQKENI. This CDR3 region has 11 residues. The chain's CDR3 is CASSEQETQYF. CDR3 bases: TGTGCCAGCTCAGAACAAGAGACCCAGTACTTC.

The chain employs TRBV7-8 and TRBJ2-3; 11 bases align to TRBD1. The CDR3 totals 15 residues. V gave up 6 bases and J gave up 4 bases; unmatched junction bases: 6. Germline CDR1 SGHVS, CDR2 FQNEAQ. CDR3 sequence: CASSYWTGGADTQYF. The DNA for the CDR3 is TGTGCCAGCAGTTACTGGACAGGGGGCGCAGATACGCAGTATTTT.

J is TRBJ1-2 and V is TRBV6-6; the D gene is possibly TRBD1 (6 bases). Germline V gene data show CDR1 as MNHNY and CDR2 as SVGAGI (reference sequence). There are 15 residues in the CDR3. V was pared by 6 bases and J by 4 bases, with 18 bases between. The CDR3 bases are TGTGCCAGCAGAATACGGGGGACACTCGGCTATGGCTACACCTTC. Translation: CASRIRGTLGYGYTF.

The chain carries TRBV18 and TRBJ1-1, with 7 bases fitting TRBD1. V gave up 2 bases and J gave up 1 base; unmatched junction bases: 1. This CDR3 is built from 14 residues. CDR1 is KGHSH and CDR2 is LQKENI in the germline V gene. The CDR3 loop reads CASSPGQENTEAFF. For the CDR3, the DNA is TGTGCCAGCTCACCAGGACAGGAGAACACTGAAGCTTTCTTT.

The chain carries TRBV18 and TRBJ2-7; D uncertain. Trimming shortened V by 5 bases and J by 1 base, and 12 bases separated the two germline ends. The germline CDR1 and CDR2 sequences are KGHSH and LQKENI. The CDR3 is 14 amino acids. The CDR3 sequence is CASSATDNSYEQYF. Here the CDR3 DNA reads TGTGCCAGCTCAGCAACGGATAATTCCTACGAGCAGTACTTC.

The gene calls are TRBV19 and TRBJ1-4; D is uncertain. V gave up 4 bases and J gave up 5 bases, with 11 bases separating them. CDR3 size: 14 residues. From germline, CDR1 is LNHDA and CDR2 SQIVND (reference sequence). As DNA, the CDR3 is TGTGCCAGTAGTAATGGCCGAGGAAATGAAAAACTGTTTTTT. Residues: CASSNGRGNEKLFF.

The chain combines TRBV7-3 with TRBJ2-3; D possibly corresponds to TRBD1 (6 bases). The CDR3 runs to 12 residues. Germline V lookup: CDR1 SGHTA, CDR2 FQGTGA. Trimming cost V 9 bases and J 2 bases, with 9 bases left between them. CDR3 sequence (DNA): TGTGCCAGTGGACAGACCACAGATACGCAGTATTTT. It specifies CASGQTTDTQYF.

The V gene is TRBV5-1, the J gene TRBJ1-1; TRBD1 matches at 9 bases. V lost 3 bases and J lost 5; bases outside the gene matches: 8. This CDR3 region has 15 residues. Germline CDR1 SGHRS, CDR2 YFSETQ. CDR3 loop: CASSSRPGTGTEAFF. CDR3 bases: TGCGCCAGCAGCTCACGTCCCGGGACAGGGACTGAAGCTTTCTTT.

The J gene is TRBJ2-7, the V gene TRBV7-2; 9 bases agree with TRBD2. The germline V gene encodes CDR1 SGHTA and CDR2 FQGNSA. V was clipped by 1 base and J by 3 bases; unmatched bases: 4. This CDR3 spans 15 amino acids. The CDR3 DNA sequence: TGTGCCAGCAGCTTAGTGGCTAGCGGGAACTACGAGCAGTACTTC. As protein: CASSLVASGNYEQYF.

The CDR3 loop reads CATRVGWAYEQYF. The CDR3, as DNA: TGTGCCACTAGGGTTGGTTGGGCCTACGAGCAGTACTTC. This rearrangement joins TRBV6-5 to TRBJ2-7; D is unclear. The V gene lost 10 bases and the J gene lost 2 bases, with 15 bases spanning the gap. The CDR3 runs to 13 residues. Germline V gene sequence: CDR1 MNHEY, CDR2 SVGAGI.

The chain has TRBV14 and TRBJ2-4, with D hard to call. The CDR3 runs 18 residues. V dropped 4 bases and J dropped 2 bases, with 21 bases sitting between them. The germline gives CDR1 SGHDN, CDR2 FVKESK. CDR3 in DNA: TGTGCCAGCAGCCTTTACTCCGACGGGTCACCGACCAAAAACATTCAGTACTTC. Translated: CASSLYSDGSPTKNIQYF. Complete variable domain (other parts from reference TRBV14 and TRBJ2-4): EAGVTQFPSHSVIEKGQTVTLRCDPISGHDNLYWYRRVMGKEIKFLLHFVKESKQDESGMPNNRFLAERTGGTYSTLKVQPAELEDSGVYFCASSLYSDGSPTKNIQYFGAGTRLSVL.

This rearrangement joins TRBV29-1 to TRBJ1-3, with a possible D match to TRBD1 (5 bases). There are 12 residues in the CDR3. Germline CDR1 and CDR2: SQVTM and ANQGSEA. The V gene lost 4 bases and the J gene lost 4 bases, with 8 bases spanning the gap. The CDR3, as DNA: TGCAGCGTTGGAGGGGAGGGAAACACCATATATTTT. This gives the protein CSVGGEGNTIYF.

The rearrangement joins TRBV11-3 to TRBJ2-1; D gene unclear. Germline CDR1 is SGHNT and CDR2 is YENEEA. V was trimmed by 5 bases and J by 7 bases, leaving 6 bases between them. The CDR3 sequence is 11 residues long. The CDR3 DNA reads as TGTGCCAGCAGCGTCGCTAATGAGCAGTTCTTC. Amino acids: CASSVANEQFF.

The CDR3 spells CASSLGGLAADTQYF. Here the CDR3 DNA reads TGCGCCAGCAGCTTGGGCGGACTAGCCGCAGATACGCAGTATTTT. V gene TRBV5-1 combines with J gene TRBJ2-3, with TRBD2 matching 8 bases. This CDR3 comprises 15 residues. CDR1 and CDR2 (germline): SGHRS, YFSETQ. V shed 0 bases and J 4 bases; nucleotides not matched to a gene: 4.

V is TRBV9 and J is TRBJ1-1; a possible D gene is TRBD1 (6 bases). In germline, CDR1 is SGDLS, CDR2 YYNGEE. The CDR3 loop spans 13 amino acids. Deletions cut 1 base from V and 4 bases from J, with 8 bases between. CDR3 sequence (DNA): TGTGCCAGCAGCGTAACGGGGGCCACTGAAGCTTTCTTT. As protein: CASSVTGATEAFF. The full variable domain, completed using reference TRBV9 and TRBJ1-1, is DSGVTQTPKHLITATGQRVTLRCSPRSGDLSVYWYQQSLDQGLQFLIQYYNGEERAKGNILERFSAQQFPDLHSELNLSSLELGDSALYFCASSVTGATEAFFGQGTRLTVV.

This sequence joins TRBV10-3 and TRBJ1-2; no clear D. Trimming cost V 10 bases and J 0 bases, with 9 bases left between them. The CDR3 extends over 12 amino acids. CDR1 ENHRY and CDR2 SYGVKD come from the germline V gene. The CDR3 protein is CATYGANYGYTF. The CDR3 nucleotides read TGTGCCACTTACGGGGCTAACTATGGCTACACCTTC.

The chain has TRBV5-1 and TRBJ2-2, with TRBD2 matching over 9 bases. The junction had 7 bases not matched to a gene; V was cut back by 2 bases and J by 2 bases. Germline CDR1 and CDR2: SGHRS and YFSETQ. The CDR3 contains 17 residues. CDR3 residues: CASSFGGLAGNTGELFF. CDR3 bases: TGCGCCAGCAGCTTTGGGGGGCTAGCGGGAAACACCGGGGAGCTGTTTTTT.

CDR3: CSAQDQETQYF. CDR3 nucleotides: TGCAGTGCCCAGGACCAAGAGACCCAGTACTTC. The rearrangement uses TRBV20-1 and TRBJ2-5; D unclear. Per germline, CDR1 DFQATT and CDR2 SNEGSKA (reference sequence). This CDR3 has 11 residues. Deletions cut 6 bases from V and 0 bases from J, with 5 bases between.

The chain couples TRBV6-5 to TRBJ1-1, with a weak D call TRBD1 (6 bases). This CDR3 is built from 14 residues. Germline assignment: CDR1 MNHEY and CDR2 SVGAGI. V lost 4 bases and J lost 5, with 14 bases in between. The DNA for the CDR3 is TGTGCCAGCAGTTTCCGGACAGAAGGGACTGAAGCTTTCTTT. Protein product: CASSFRTEGTEAFF.

With respect to this clone: An end of the junction does not agree with germline; a read error may underlie this. The chain couples TRBV7-7 to TRBJ2-3, with 8 bases identical to TRBD2. Germline CDR1 reads SSHAT; CDR2 reads FNYEAQ (reference sequence). The CDR3 loop spans 17 amino acids. The CDR3 DNA reads as TGTGCTAGCAGCTTAGTCTCTGGACGAGCGGGAGATGTTACGCAGTATTTT. Translated, it gives CASSLVSGRAGDVTQYF. The whole variable domain, remainder taken from reference TRBV7-7 and TRBJ2-3, is GAGVSQSPRYKVTKRGQDVTLRCDPISSHATLYWYQQALGQGPEFLTYFNYEAQPDKSGLPSDRFSAERPEGSISTLTIQRTEQRDSAMYRCASSLVSGRAGDVTQYFGPGTRLTVL.

The chain carries TRBV6-5 and TRBJ1-2; 7 bases are a match to TRBD1. The CDR3 has 13 amino acids. The germline gives CDR1 MNHEY, CDR2 SVGAGI. The V segment lost 6 bases and the J segment 4 bases; nucleotides outside the gene matches: 5. CDR3 DNA sequence: TGTGCCAGCAGCCAGGACAGGAGCTATGGCTACACCTTC. This encodes CASSQDRSYGYTF.